These T cell receptor beta chains were read from a single sample in a study of blood T cell repertoires in COVID-19. This table comes from immunoSEQ multiplex PCR, and its TCRdb copy is limited to in-frame clones, with some not included. The table has fewer than 200,000 clones, approximately 85% seen once. The specimen was PBMCs or T cells enriched from blood (not recorded which). All receptors derive from a young woman who had recovered from COVID-19. Both conserved end residues are part of each CDR3. A D gene is named only where the DNA matches it firmly. Clone size is stated in some rows and not others, as once, few, many or a class when expanded.

D,V,J,size,DNA,CDR3
TRBD2,TRBV7-8,TRBJ2-7,NA,TGTGCCAGCAGCCAAATGAAGGGACTAGTTTACGAGCAGTACTTC,CASSQMKGLVYEQYF
TRBD2,TRBV7-2,TRBJ2-7,NA,TGTGCCAGCAGCCAGCAAGCGGGGGGCACTACGACCCCTGCCTACGAGCAGTACTTC,CASSQQAGGTTTPAYEQYF
NA,TRBV29-1,TRBJ1-2,NA,TGCAGCGTTGGCGGCAGGACAACCTATGGCTACACCTTC,CSVGGRTTYGYTF
NA,TRBV10-2,TRBJ1-1,NA,TGCGCCAGCAGTGAGTCGAGAGGGACTGAAGCTTTCTTT,CASSESRGTEAFF
TRBD2,TRBV2,TRBJ2-1,NA,TGTGCCAGCAGTGCTAGCGGGAGGGCCTACAATGAGCAGTTCTTC,CASSASGRAYNEQFF
NA,TRBV7-2,TRBJ2-2,NA,TGTGCCAGCAGGGGACAACGCACCGGGGAGCTGTTTTTT,CASRGQRTGELFF
TRBD2,TRBV3-1/TRBV3-2,TRBJ2-7,NA,TGTGCCAGCAGCCAAATTGCGGGAGTTCCCTACGAGCAGTACTTC,CASSQIAGVPYEQYF
NA,TRBV6-5,TRBJ2-3,once,TGTGCCGGGGTCCGCGCGGGGACAGATACGCAGTATTTT,CAGVRAGTDTQYF
TRBD1,TRBV7-8,TRBJ2-1,NA,TGTGCCAGCAGCTATACCGGGACAGGGTCCAATGAGCAGTTCTTC,CASSYTGTGSNEQFF
NA,TRBV14,TRBJ2-5,NA,TGTGCCAGCAGCCCCATGGGGGGAGGAGAGACCCAGTACTTC,CASSPMGGGETQYF
TRBD1,TRBV6-4,TRBJ1-1,NA,TGTGCCAGCAGTGACGGGTCAGGGGGCAACACTGAAGCTTTCTTT,CASSDGSGGNTEAFF
TRBD1,TRBV5-1,TRBJ1-2,NA,TGCGCCAGCAGCTTGGGGGACAGAGAGGCTAACTATGGCTACACCTTC,CASSLGDREANYGYTF
NA,TRBV5-1,TRBJ2-2,once,TGCGCCAGCAGCCTTGGGGGGGCAGCAATCACCGGGGAGCTGTTTTTT,CASSLGGAAITGELFF
TRBD1,TRBV7-9,TRBJ1-5,NA,TGTGCCAGCAGTATGGACAGGGGCGAGAGTCAGCCCCAGCATTTT,CASSMDRGESQPQHF
NA,TRBV10-2,TRBJ1-1,NA,TGCGCCAGCATAAGGGGAAATGAAGCTTTCTTT,CASIRGNEAFF
NA,TRBV20-1,TRBJ2-7,NA,TGCAGTGCCGTCTCTAGCTTCGAGCAGTACTTC,CSAVSSFEQYF
TRBD2,TRBV7-2,TRBJ2-1,NA,TGTGCCAGCAGCCCTGGACTAGCGGGGGGCTCCTACAATGAGCAGTTCTTC,CASSPGLAGGSYNEQFF
NA,TRBV29-1,TRBJ1-3,once,TGCAGCGTTGTCGGGAACGGAAACACCATATATTTT,CSVVGNGNTIYF
TRBD1,TRBV30,TRBJ1-1,NA,TGTGCCTGGAGAGCAGGGGGGCCGGGCACTGAAGCTTTCTTT,CAWRAGGPGTEAFF
NA,TRBV12-5,TRBJ2-1,many,TGTGCTAGTGGTTCAAGGGGTTTGGGGGAGCAGTTCTTC,CASGSRGLGEQFF
NA,TRBV15,TRBJ1-1,NA,TGTGCCACCAGCAGAGACCTCCACGTTGACAGGCCAAACACTGAAGCTTTCTTT,CATSRDLHVDRPNTEAFF
NA,TRBV7-9,TRBJ1-1,once,TGTGCCAGCAGCTTAGAGACAGACACTGAAGCTTTCTTT,CASSLETDTEAFF
NA,TRBV27,TRBJ1-2,NA,TGTGCCAGCAGCCCACAGGGTAACTATGGCTACACCTTC,CASSPQGNYGYTF
NA,TRBV5-4,TRBJ2-7,NA,TGTGCCAGCAGCTTGGACGGTACGGACATTCCCTACGAGCAGTACTTC,CASSLDGTDIPYEQYF
TRBD2,TRBV10-3,TRBJ2-1,once,TGTGCCATCAGTGATGGTCGGGGGGAGGGTTACAATGAGCAGTTCTTC,CAISDGRGEGYNEQFF
NA,TRBV5-1,TRBJ2-3,NA,TGCGCCAGCAGCTTGGTGGGAACGGGACTTTCCACAGATACGCAGTATTTT,CASSLVGTGLSTDTQYF
NA,TRBV2,TRBJ2-3,few,TGTGCCAGAACGGACAGATTTACAGATACGCAGTATTTT,CARTDRFTDTQYF
TRBD2,TRBV5-1,TRBJ2-1,few,TGCGCCAGCAGCGAAACTAGCGGGAGCGACAATGAGCAGTTCTTC,CASSETSGSDNEQFF
TRBD2,TRBV4-1,TRBJ2-1,NA,TGCGCCAGCAGCCAAGCTCTAGCGGGGGACTCCTACAATGAGCAGTTCTTC,CASSQALAGDSYNEQFF
TRBD1,TRBV2,TRBJ1-4,NA,TGTGCCAGCAGGACAGGGCCTAATGAAAAACTGTTTTTT,CASRTGPNEKLFF
NA,TRBV7-2,TRBJ2-7,NA,TGTGCCAGCAGCCCTAGTGGGGCATCTAGAATGTCCGAGCAGTACTTC,CASSPSGASRMSEQYF
TRBD1,TRBV7-9,TRBJ1-6,many,TGTGCCAGCAGCGTAACAGGGGATTCACCCCTCCACTTT,CASSVTGDSPLHF
TRBD1,TRBV27,TRBJ1-1,NA,TGTGCCAGCAGTTTATGGGGCAGGGGGCAAGTCACTGAAGCTTTCTTT,CASSLWGRGQVTEAFF
NA,TRBV14,TRBJ2-1,NA,TGTGCCAGCAGCCGTCAACTAGCCCTCGACAATGAGCAGTTCTTC,CASSRQLALDNEQFF
TRBD2,TRBV6-5,TRBJ2-5,NA,TGTGCCAGCAGTTACTCGATCGCTAGCGGGAGTGAGACCCAGTACTTC,CASSYSIASGSETQYF
TRBD1,TRBV20-1,TRBJ1-6,NA,TGCAGTGCTCTGACCGGGACAGTGTCCCACTTT,CSALTGTVSHF
TRBD1,TRBV4-1,TRBJ2-7,NA,TGCGCCAGCAGCCTAACACCGGGACAGGCAGTTGACGAGCAGTACTTC,CASSLTPGQAVDEQYF
TRBD1,TRBV18,TRBJ1-5,NA,TGTGCCAGCTCACCAAGTACAGGGGGCGGACAGCCCCAGCATTTT,CASSPSTGGGQPQHF
TRBD1,TRBV6-6,TRBJ1-5,NA,TGTGCCAGCAGTTACCTGGGGCAGGGGGCCAATCAGCCCCAGCATTTT,CASSYLGQGANQPQHF
NA,TRBV27,TRBJ1-6,NA,TGTGCCAGCACGCGAGGCCGAACCTGGAATTCACCCCTCCACTTT,CASTRGRTWNSPLHF
NA,TRBV15,TRBJ1-1,NA,TGTGCCACCAGCAGAGATATAGGCCCAGGGGTTAGTAACACTGAAGCTTTCTTT,CATSRDIGPGVSNTEAFF
TRBD1,TRBV6-5,TRBJ2-7,NA,TGTGCCAGCAGTTACGGGCCGACAGGGGGAGGTTACGAGCAGTACTTC,CASSYGPTGGGYEQYF
TRBD2,TRBV2,TRBJ2-3,NA,TGTGCCAGCAGGACCCCTAGCGGAGGTTACACAGATACGCAGTATTTT,CASRTPSGGYTDTQYF
NA,TRBV4-1,TRBJ2-7,NA,TGCGCCAGCAGCCAAGAAGACAGCGCTACCTACGAGCAGTACTTC,CASSQEDSATYEQYF
TRBD2,TRBV27,TRBJ2-7,NA,TGTGCCAGCAGTTCCTTAGGGGAGCTAGCGGGGGTGAACCGGGAGTACTTC,CASSSLGELAGVNREYF
TRBD2,TRBV3-1/TRBV3-2,TRBJ2-1,NA,TGTGCCAGCAGCAGGACTAGCGGGAGCTATGAGCAGTTCTTC,CASSRTSGSYEQFF
NA,TRBV12-3/TRBV12-4,TRBJ1-1,NA,TGTGCCAGCAGTTGGACAGTGAACACTGAAGCTTTCTTT,CASSWTVNTEAFF
NA,TRBV27,TRBJ2-1,NA,TGTGCCAGCAGACTTAAGACAGACTCCTACAATGAGCAGTTCTTC,CASRLKTDSYNEQFF
NA,TRBV30,TRBJ2-3,few,TGTGCCTGGAGTAGCGGGCCCGGATCAGATACGCAGTATTTT,CAWSSGPGSDTQYF
NA,TRBV13,TRBJ2-1,NA,TGTGCCAGCAGCTTAGGCCTGAGAAATGAGCAGTTCTTC,CASSLGLRNEQFF
NA,TRBV11-3,TRBJ1-1,NA,TGTGCCAGCAGCTTCACCGGTTATACTGAAGCTTTCTTT,CASSFTGYTEAFF
NA,TRBV5-1,TRBJ1-1,NA,TGCGCCAGCAGCTCCCCGGGGGGGGAAGAAGCTTTCTTT,CASSSPGGEEAFF
NA,TRBV7-9,TRBJ1-2,NA,TGTGCCAGCAGCTTGGGGAGTTGGGACTATGGCTACACCTTC,CASSLGSWDYGYTF
NA,TRBV6-2/TRBV6-3,TRBJ1-2,NA,TGTGCCAGCAGTTACAGTCGTTCGGGGGTGAGCTACACCTTC,CASSYSRSGVSYTF
TRBD1,TRBV28,TRBJ2-5,NA,TGTGCCAGCAGTTCCCCTTTAGGGACAGTAGGAGAGACCCAGTACTTC,CASSSPLGTVGETQYF